This note documents a single TCR beta chain sequence. The antigen it recognizes is unknown. No base qualities exist here, and no much larger clone lies one base off it. This entry comes from a study of PD-L1 blockade in urothelial cancer (dated by TCRdb to about 2017). A note on the overall study: All patients started therapy in about 2014 and received atezolizumab 1,200 mg intravenously every 3 weeks. Blood samples yielded a median of approximately 150,000 T cells and tens of thousands of unique TCRs, with median clonality roughly 0.085. Somatic, immune and clinical correlates of response to PD-L1 blockade with atezolizumab in urothelial cancer were the focus of an exploratory multi-omic analysis. An ECOG performance status of 0 or 1 was recorded for the patients, and 0 to 3 prior chemotherapy regimens had been received by the patients. In the same patients, pretreatment tumors underwent whole exome sequencing and RNA sequencing in addition to TCR sequencing. Approximately 30 patients had pretreatment blood TCR-seq, about 24 had at least one posttreatment blood collection, and about 24 had tumor TCR-seq. Pretreatment tumor samples, along with matched peripheral blood serially collected before and after atezolizumab treatment, were subjected to TCR sequencing. Durable clinical benefit was achieved by nine patients but not by the remaining 20. Blood samples were analyzed at two time points: 3 weeks after treatment start (second dose) and 6 weeks after treatment start. Progression-free survival longer than 6 months counted as durable clinical benefit, and TCR features were additionally tested against both progression-free and overall survival. Twenty-five of 29 patients were identified as males with urothelial cancer of bladder origin, and a prior smoking history was reported by 18 of 29 patients. The study at large found these results: At 3 weeks after the start of treatment, tumor-associated TCR clones in peripheral blood had expanded more in patients with durable benefit (n ≈ 24, p = 0.022). Because of the small sample size (n ≈ 31) and the many exploratory analyses performed, the results are intended to be regarded as hypothesis-generating. A pretreatment peripheral blood TCR clonality below the median was linked to improved progression-free and overall survival.

Synthetic TCR analog templates were spiked into each PCR to estimate absolute template abundance from read counts. The immunoSEQ assay was used to amplify TCRbeta CDR3 regions from genomic DNA with bias-controlled V and J gene primers. Rearranged TCRbeta segments were sequenced at approximately 20X coverage. The authors' pipeline ran thus. Sequencing errors were corrected by clustering and CDR3s were annotated against IMGT to assign V, D and J genes. Out-of-frame and stop-codon sequences were excluded, and only productive TCRbeta rearrangements were used in downstream analyses. Clonality was calculated as one minus the Shannon entropy normalized by the log of the number of unique productive sequences. Clones differing between time points or between blood and tumor were identified using Fisher's exact test with Benjamini-Hochberg correction, with an adjusted p below 0.01 applied as the threshold. This is the immuneACCESS table as TCRdb keeps it, with only in-frame sequences that have V and J called. A part of the clones is gone; compared with another copy, unresolved V genes explain less than half, and the rest is unexplained. Clone size and V and J calls were adopted from that table, with D and trimming inferred from the DNA. For this sample there are about 30,000 clones; around three quarters appear just once. The leading ten clones occupy over 3% of the sample.

The meaning of the sample's time point label: peripheral blood 6 weeks after treatment start. A cohort of about 27 patients with locally advanced or metastatic urothelial carcinoma, treated at Memorial Sloan Kettering on a trial protocol, was included. Peripheral blood mononuclear cells were collected from each patient pretreatment and during treatment, giving between 1 and 8 total time points per patient. The Qiagen DNeasy Blood extraction kit was used to purify genomic DNA from total PBMCs and tumor samples. PBMCs were collected pretreatment and during treatment and were isolated and stored as previously described. Germline trimming: 10 bases from V, 2 bases from J; junction bases outside gene matches: 7. Measured from the cysteine to the phenylalanine, the CDR3 is 13 residues long. The read is trimmed to its CDR3 DNA, 39 bases read in frame from base 1. The CDR1 and CDR2 encoded by the germline V gene are MDHEN and SYDVKM.

The material sequenced was PBMCs, taken around atezolizumab (anti-PD-L1) treatment. The TCR was taken from a man aged 70 or older with urothelial cancer. This chain is built from TRBV28 and TRBJ2-5; 7 middle bases align to TRBD1. The CDR3: CAIGQVAQETQYF. The nucleotide sequence is given as TGTGCCATTGGACAGGTAGCACAAGAGACCCAGTACTTC.